This T cell receptor (beta chain) was found in a study of T cell clonality in common variable immunodeficiency. General study findings and limits: CVID patient heterogeneity limited repertoire-clinical complication correlations. CVID subjects had higher TCRbeta clonality than healthy controls, most marked in about a third. CVID subjects shared fewer TCRbeta clones than healthy controls did. Reportedly, TCR beta sequences from common variable immunodeficiency showed fewer deletions and N-nucleotide insertions.

Only in-frame clones appear in the TCRdb table, and some are missing; sequencing was by immunoSEQ multiplex PCR. The ten top clones account for less than 4%, within a sample of fewer than 10,000 clones. Blood came from CVID subjects not ill and not taking immunomodulatory or immunosuppressive medication. About this clone: Its specificity is unknown. The CDR3 goes on 3 residues after the read ends, and that part is filled in from the germline J gene. Other DNA sequences from this sample encode an identical CDR3 as well.

Germline loops: CDR1 SEHNR, CDR2 FQNEAQ (reference sequence). The CDR3 has 12 residues. The V gene lost 5 bases and the J gene lost 1 base, with 4 bases spanning the gap. V is TRBV7-9 and J is TRBJ2-3; D unresolved. The TCR sequence derives from a human donor with common variable immunodeficiency. Specimen: peripheral blood mononuclear cells. The sequenced part of the CDR3 DNA is TGTGCCAGCAGCCCTGGCACAGATACG. Translating gives CASSPGTDT. The complete CDR3 reads CASSPGTDTQYF.